At least ten counts were recorded for the clone carrying this TCR beta chain. The antigen is undetermined. The lymph nodes were axillary draining lymph nodes from breast cancer patients. Each CDR3 protein gets one entry after TCRdb re-called the multiplex PCR reads with MiXCR. The profile shows about 150,000 distinct CDR3 sequences, 30% to 35% of them singletons. The CDR3 extends over 15 amino acids. Trimming removed 5 bases from V and 4 bases from J, with 14 bases in between. Germline values: CDR1 LNHDA, CDR2 SQIVND (reference sequence). This sample is drawn from a study of breast tumors, draining lymph nodes, adjacent tissues. Study observations and caveats: That most tumor T cells come from lymph nodes remained unproven.

The receptor was isolated from a female donor with breast cancer. Some clones in this sample may be carry-over from other donors' samples. Sequenced sample: axillary lymph node tissue. The chain carries TRBV19 and TRBJ2-2; D possibly corresponds to TRBD1 (6 bases). CDR3: CASSVAGESTGELFF. The CDR3, as DNA: TGTGCCAGTAGTGTCGCAGGGGAGAGCACCGGGGAGCTGTTTTTT.